This T cell receptor (beta chain) was documented in a study of chemoradiotherapy in HPV16-positive cancers. Study in general: Candidate HPV-specific clones and shared TCR motifs came from two HPV16-positive patients.

Regarding the study as a whole: HPV-responsive T-cell expansion during chemoradiotherapy was linked to improved recurrence-free survival in HPV16-positive patients. During treatment, candidate HPV-specific clones and E7-related motifs expanded in tumor. Only a couple of HPV16-positive patients supplied the functional HPV-specificity definition.

In regard to this clone: Antigen: not known.

Repertoires were generated with immunoSEQ multiplex PCR, while TCRdb's copy carries only in-frame clones and drops some. The sample contains 1,000 to 1,500 clones, about 90% of which appear only once. This CDR3 region has 16 residues. Germline CDR1 is LNHDA and CDR2 is SQIVND (reference sequence). The V end lost 10 bases, the J end lost 2 bases, and 23 bases lay between the germline ends. Sequenced here: tumor tissue, sampled from a patient who underwent chemoradiotherapy. The sequence came from a human donor with HPV-associated anogenital cancer. V gene TRBV19 combines with J gene TRBJ1-1; the D gene is possibly TRBD1 (6 bases). CDR3: CATGDGGGRENTEAFF. The CDR3 DNA sequence: TGTGCCACTGGGGACGGAGGGGGACGAGAAAACACTGAAGCTTTCTTT.